The 8 T cell receptor beta chains presented below share a single source sample, sequenced in a study of blood T cell repertoires in COVID-19 (dated by TCRdb to 2018 to 2020). Library method: the immunoSEQ multiplex PCR assay. The source is immuneACCESS, and TCRdb retained only in-frame sequences with V and J called. Part of the clones is not carried over; for the studies checked, unresolved V genes explain less than half of this, and the remainder is unexplained. This sample holds 150,000 or so clones; roughly four fifths were observed only once. The top ten constitute 4% of the sample. What was sequenced was peripheral blood. Receptors were obtained from a woman in her sixties or seventies with acute or convalescent COVID-19.

This clone was detected a few times. V and J are TRBV6-6 and TRBJ1-1; 8 nucleotides align to TRBD1. The germline CDR1 and CDR2 sequences are MNHNY and SVGAGI (reference sequence). After removal of 2 bases from V and 3 bases from J, the junction contained 8 bases not matched to a gene. CDR3 length: 16 residues. CDR3 bases: TGTGCCAGCAGTTACCCCGGACAGGGTTTGGACACTGAAGCTTTCTTT. Protein: CASSYPGQGLDTEAFF.

This sequence joins TRBV6-4 and TRBJ2-2; D is perhaps TRBD1 (6 bases). This CDR3 is 15 amino acids long. V lost 5 bases, J lost 5 bases, and 15 bases lay in between. The germline CDR1 and CDR2 sequences are MRHNA and SNTAGT. The CDR3: CASSPDPGVTGELFF. For the CDR3, the DNA is TGTGCCAGCAGTCCAGACCCAGGGGTTACCGGGGAGCTGTTTTTT.

V and J are TRBV7-3 and TRBJ1-1, with TRBD1 matching 9 bases. CDR3 length: 17 residues. Trimming took 3 bases from V and 1 from J; bases not matched to a gene: 9. Germline V CDR1 and CDR2: SGHTA, FQGTGA. The CDR3 here is CASSFRDREGWNTEAFF. For the CDR3, the DNA is TGTGCCAGCAGCTTTCGGGACAGGGAGGGATGGAACACTGAAGCTTTCTTT.

This clone was seen at least ten times. The chain is built from TRBV7-2 and TRBJ2-1; D remains unclear. The CDR3 sequence is 12 residues long. Germline values: CDR1 SGHTA, CDR2 FQGNSA. With 5 bases removed from V and 6 bases from J, the gap between germline ends came to 8 bases. CDR3 protein: CASSRPSNEQFF. CDR3 bases: TGTGCCAGCAGCCGTCCGTCCAATGAGCAGTTCTTC.

The rearrangement joins TRBV10-2 to TRBJ1-3, with TRBD1 matching over 9 bases. Trimming at V came to 5 bases and at J to 4 bases, leaving 6 bases not matched to a gene. The germline V gene has CDR1 WSHSY and CDR2 SAAADI. The CDR3 is 15 residues long. The CDR3: CASSPGQGYGNTIYF. DNA for the CDR3: TGCGCCAGCAGTCCGGGACAGGGATACGGAAACACCATATATTTT.

The J gene is TRBJ1-1, the V gene TRBV25-1; unclear D gene. The length of the CDR3 is 12 residues. Germline V CDR1 and CDR2: MGHDK, SYGVNS. Trimming shortened V by 3 bases and J by 3 bases, and 5 bases separated the two germline ends. CDR3 nucleotides: TGTGCCAGCAGTGAGCAGTACACTGAAGCTTTCTTT. Its protein is CASSEQYTEAFF.

Notes on this clone: Other DNA sequences in this sample translate to the same CDR3. The chain recombines TRBV7-3 with TRBJ2-7; 7 nucleotides align to TRBD2. V lost 1 base, J lost 4 bases, and 7 bases stayed unmatched. The CDR3 sequence is 15 residues long. In germline, CDR1 is SGHTA, CDR2 FQGTGA. Here the CDR3 DNA reads TGTGCCAGCAGCTTAAAGGCGGGAGCTGTATACGAGCAGTACTTC. It translates to CASSLKAGAVYEQYF.

The chain is built from TRBV5-1 and TRBJ2-3, with 14 bases matching TRBD2. J gave up 5 bases and V 3 bases, and 5 bases lay outside the gene matches. This CDR3 spans 16 amino acids. Looked up from germline, CDR1 is SGHRS and CDR2 is YFSETQ. The CDR3 protein is CASSSGTSGSGDTQYF. CDR3 nucleotides: TGCGCCAGCAGCTCGGGGACTAGCGGGAGTGGAGATACGCAGTATTTT.